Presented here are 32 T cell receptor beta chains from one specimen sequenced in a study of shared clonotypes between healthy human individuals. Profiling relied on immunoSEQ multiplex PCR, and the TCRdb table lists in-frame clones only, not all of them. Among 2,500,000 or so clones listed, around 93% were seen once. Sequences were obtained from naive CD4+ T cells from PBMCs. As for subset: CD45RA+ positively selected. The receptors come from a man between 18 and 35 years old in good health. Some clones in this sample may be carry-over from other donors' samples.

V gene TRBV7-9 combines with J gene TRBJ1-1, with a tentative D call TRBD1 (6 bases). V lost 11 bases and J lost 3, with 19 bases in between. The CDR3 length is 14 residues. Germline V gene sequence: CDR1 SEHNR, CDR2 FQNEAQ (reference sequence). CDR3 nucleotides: TGTGCCGCTGGGGAGCCCGGGGGCTACACTGAAGCTTTCTTT. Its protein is CAAGEPGGYTEAFF.

In DNA, the CDR3 is TGCAGCTCCGACAGGGCAGGAGAGACCCAGTACTTC. Protein sequence: CSSDRAGETQYF. The chain combines TRBV29-1 with TRBJ2-5, with TRBD1 identical over 7 bases. V shed 8 bases, J shed 4 bases, and the junction held 7 bases outside the gene matches. Germline assignment: CDR1 SQVTM and CDR2 ANQGSEA. This CDR3 region has 12 residues.

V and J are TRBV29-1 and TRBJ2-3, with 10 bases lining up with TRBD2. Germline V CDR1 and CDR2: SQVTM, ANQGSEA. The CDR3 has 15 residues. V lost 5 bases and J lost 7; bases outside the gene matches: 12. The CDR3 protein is CSVSPTSGLGNTQYF. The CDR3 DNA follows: TGCAGCGTTTCACCGACTAGCGGGCTGGGGAATACGCAGTATTTT.

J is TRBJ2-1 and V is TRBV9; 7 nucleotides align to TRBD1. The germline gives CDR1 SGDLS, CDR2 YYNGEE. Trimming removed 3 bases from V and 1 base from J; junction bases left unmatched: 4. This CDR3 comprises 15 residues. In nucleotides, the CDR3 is TGTGCCAGCAGCGAGACAGGGATGTCCTACAATGAGCAGTTCTTC. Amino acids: CASSETGMSYNEQFF.

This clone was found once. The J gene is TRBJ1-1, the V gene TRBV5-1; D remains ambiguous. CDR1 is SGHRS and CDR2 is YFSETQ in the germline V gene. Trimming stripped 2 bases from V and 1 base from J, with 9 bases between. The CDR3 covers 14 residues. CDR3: CASSFSVQNTEAFF. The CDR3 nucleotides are TGCGCCAGCAGCTTTTCAGTACAGAACACTGAAGCTTTCTTT.

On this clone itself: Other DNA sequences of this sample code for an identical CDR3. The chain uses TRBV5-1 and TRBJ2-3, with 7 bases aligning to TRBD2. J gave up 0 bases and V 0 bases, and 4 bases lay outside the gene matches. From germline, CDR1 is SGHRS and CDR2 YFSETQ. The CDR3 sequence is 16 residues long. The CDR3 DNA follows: TGCGCCAGCAGCTTGGGGAATAGCGGGAGCACAGATACGCAGTATTTT. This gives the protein CASSLGNSGSTDTQYF.

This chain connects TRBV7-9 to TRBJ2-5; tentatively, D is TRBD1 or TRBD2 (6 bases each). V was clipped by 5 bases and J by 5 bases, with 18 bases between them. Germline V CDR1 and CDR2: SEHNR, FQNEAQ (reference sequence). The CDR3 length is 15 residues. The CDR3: CASSPILGGGETQYF. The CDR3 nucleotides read TGTGCCAGCAGCCCAATTTTGGGGGGCGGGGAGACCCAGTACTTC.

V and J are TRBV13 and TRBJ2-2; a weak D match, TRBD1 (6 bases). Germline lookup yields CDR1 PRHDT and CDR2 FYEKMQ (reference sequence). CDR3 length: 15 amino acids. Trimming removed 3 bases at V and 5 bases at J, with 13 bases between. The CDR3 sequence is CASSFAGVVTGELFF. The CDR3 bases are TGTGCCAGCAGCTTTGCAGGGGTCGTGACCGGGGAGCTGTTTTTT.

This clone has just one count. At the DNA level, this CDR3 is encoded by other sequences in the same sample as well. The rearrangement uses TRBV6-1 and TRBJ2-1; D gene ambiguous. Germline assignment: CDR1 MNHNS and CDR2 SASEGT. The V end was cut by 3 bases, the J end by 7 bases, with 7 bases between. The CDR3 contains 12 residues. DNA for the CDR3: TGTGCCAGCAGTGAGTCAAGGAATGAGCAGTTCTTC. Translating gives CASSESRNEQFF.

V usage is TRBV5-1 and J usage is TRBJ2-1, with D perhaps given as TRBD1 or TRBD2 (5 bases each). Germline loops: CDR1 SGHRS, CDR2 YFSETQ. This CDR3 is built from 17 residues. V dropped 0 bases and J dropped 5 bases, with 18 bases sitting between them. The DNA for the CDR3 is TGCGCCAGCAGCTTGGAGCGAGGGCAGGGCACCCACAATGAGCAGTTCTTC. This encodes CASSLERGQGTHNEQFF.

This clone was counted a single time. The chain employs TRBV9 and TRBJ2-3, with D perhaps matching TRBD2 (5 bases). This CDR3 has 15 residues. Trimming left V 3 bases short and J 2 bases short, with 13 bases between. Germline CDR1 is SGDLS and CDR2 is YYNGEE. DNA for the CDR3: TGTGCCAGCAGCGCGGACTCTAGATCCACAGATACGCAGTATTTT. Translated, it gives CASSADSRSTDTQYF.

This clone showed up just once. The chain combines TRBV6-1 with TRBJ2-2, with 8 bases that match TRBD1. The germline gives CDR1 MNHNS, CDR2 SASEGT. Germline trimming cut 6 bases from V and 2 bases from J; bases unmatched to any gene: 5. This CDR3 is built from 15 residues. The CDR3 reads CASSRQGPNTGELFF. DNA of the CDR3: TGTGCCAGCAGCCGACAGGGGCCAAACACCGGGGAGCTGTTTTTT.

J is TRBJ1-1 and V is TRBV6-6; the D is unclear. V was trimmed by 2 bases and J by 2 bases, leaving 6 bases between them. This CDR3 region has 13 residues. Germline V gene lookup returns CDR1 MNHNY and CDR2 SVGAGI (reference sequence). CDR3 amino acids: CASSYDLNTEAFF. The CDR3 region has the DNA TGTGCCAGCAGTTACGACTTAAACACTGAAGCTTTCTTT.

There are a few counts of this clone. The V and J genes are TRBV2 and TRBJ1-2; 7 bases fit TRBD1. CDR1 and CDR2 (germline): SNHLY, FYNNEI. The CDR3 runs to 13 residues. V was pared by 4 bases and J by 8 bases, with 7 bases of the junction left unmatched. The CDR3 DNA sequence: TGTGCCAGCAGTGTGGACAGGCTGGGAGGCTACACCTTC. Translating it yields CASSVDRLGGYTF.

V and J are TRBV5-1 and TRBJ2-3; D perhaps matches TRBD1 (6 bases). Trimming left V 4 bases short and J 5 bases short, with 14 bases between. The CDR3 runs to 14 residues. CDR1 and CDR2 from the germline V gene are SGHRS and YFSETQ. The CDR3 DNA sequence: TGCGCCAGCAGCACAGGGCTCATTGGAGATACGCAGTATTTT. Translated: CASSTGLIGDTQYF.

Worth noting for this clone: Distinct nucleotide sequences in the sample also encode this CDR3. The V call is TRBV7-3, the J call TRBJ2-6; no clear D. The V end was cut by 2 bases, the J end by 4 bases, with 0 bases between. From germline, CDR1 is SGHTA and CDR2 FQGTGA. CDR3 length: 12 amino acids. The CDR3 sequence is CASSLGANVLTF. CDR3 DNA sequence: TGTGCCAGCAGCTTAGGGGCCAACGTCCTGACTTTC.

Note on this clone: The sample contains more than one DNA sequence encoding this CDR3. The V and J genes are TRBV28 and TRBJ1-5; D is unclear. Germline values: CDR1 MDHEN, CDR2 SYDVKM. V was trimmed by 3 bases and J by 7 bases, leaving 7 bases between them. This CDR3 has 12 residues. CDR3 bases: TGTGCCAGCAGTTTCAGTGGGCAGCCCCAGCATTTT. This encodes CASSFSGQPQHF.

The CDR3 sequence is CASSPTGPDTEAFF. The CDR3 DNA is TGTGCCAGCAGTCCGACGGGGCCAGACACTGAAGCTTTCTTT. The chain joins TRBV2 to TRBJ1-1; possible D gene TRBD1, 5 bases. This CDR3 is 14 amino acids long. CDR1 and CDR2 from the germline V gene are SNHLY and FYNNEI. V was trimmed by 5 bases and J by 3 bases, leaving 13 bases between them.

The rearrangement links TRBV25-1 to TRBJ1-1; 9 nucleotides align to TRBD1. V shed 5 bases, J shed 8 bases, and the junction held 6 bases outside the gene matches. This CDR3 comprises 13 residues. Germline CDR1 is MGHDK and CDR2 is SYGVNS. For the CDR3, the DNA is TGTGCCAGCAGTTTACAGGGGGCGAGGGAAGCTTTCTTT. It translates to CASSLQGAREAFF.

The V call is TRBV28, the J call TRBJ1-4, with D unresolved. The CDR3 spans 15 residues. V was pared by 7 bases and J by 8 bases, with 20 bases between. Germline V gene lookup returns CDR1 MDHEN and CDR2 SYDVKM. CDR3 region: CASTVSQEGWEKLFF. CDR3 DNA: TGTGCCAGCACCGTCAGTCAAGAGGGTTGGGAAAAACTGTTTTTT.

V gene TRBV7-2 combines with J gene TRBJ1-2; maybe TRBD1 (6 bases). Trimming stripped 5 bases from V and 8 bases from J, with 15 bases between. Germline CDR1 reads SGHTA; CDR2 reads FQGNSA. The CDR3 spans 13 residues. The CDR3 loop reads CASSLQGLGGYTF. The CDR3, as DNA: TGTGCCAGCAGCCTACAGGGTTTGGGCGGCTACACCTTC. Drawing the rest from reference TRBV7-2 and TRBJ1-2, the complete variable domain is GAGVSQSPSNKVTEKGKDVELRCDPISGHTALYWYRQSLGQGLEFLIYFQGNSAPDKSGLPSDRFSAERTGGSVSTLTIQRTQQEDSAVYLCASSLQGLGGYTFGSGTRLTVV.

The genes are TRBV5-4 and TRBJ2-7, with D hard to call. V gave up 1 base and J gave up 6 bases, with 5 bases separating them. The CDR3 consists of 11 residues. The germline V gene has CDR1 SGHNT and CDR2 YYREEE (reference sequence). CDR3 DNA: TGTGCCAGCAGCTTGTTGGGCGAGCAGTACTTC. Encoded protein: CASSLLGEQYF.

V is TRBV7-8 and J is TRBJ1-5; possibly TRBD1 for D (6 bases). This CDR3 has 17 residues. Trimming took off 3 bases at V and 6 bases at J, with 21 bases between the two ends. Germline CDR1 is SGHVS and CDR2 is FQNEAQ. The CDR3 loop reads CASSLSGGAGGGQPQHF. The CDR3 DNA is TGTGCCAGCAGCTTGTCCGGGGGTGCCGGGGGCGGTCAGCCCCAGCATTTT.

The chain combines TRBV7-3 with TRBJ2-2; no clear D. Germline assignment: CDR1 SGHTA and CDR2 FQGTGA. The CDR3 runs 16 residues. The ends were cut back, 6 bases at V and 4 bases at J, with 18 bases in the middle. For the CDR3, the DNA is TGTGCCAGCAGTCTTACGGTCAGCGTCGGCACCGGGGAGCTGTTTTTT. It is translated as CASSLTVSVGTGELFF.

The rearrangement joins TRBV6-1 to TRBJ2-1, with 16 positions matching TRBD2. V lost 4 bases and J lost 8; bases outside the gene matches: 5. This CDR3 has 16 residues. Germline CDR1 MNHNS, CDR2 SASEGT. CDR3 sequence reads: CASSGGTSGRVDEQFF. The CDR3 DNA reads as TGTGCCAGCAGTGGTGGGACTAGCGGGAGGGTTGATGAGCAGTTCTTC.

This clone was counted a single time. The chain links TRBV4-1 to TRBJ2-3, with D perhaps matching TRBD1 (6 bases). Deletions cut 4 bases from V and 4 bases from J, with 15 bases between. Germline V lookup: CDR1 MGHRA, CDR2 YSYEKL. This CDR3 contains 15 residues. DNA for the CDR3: TGCGCCAGCAGCCTTCCGGGACATAGTGCAGATACGCAGTATTTT. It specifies CASSLPGHSADTQYF.

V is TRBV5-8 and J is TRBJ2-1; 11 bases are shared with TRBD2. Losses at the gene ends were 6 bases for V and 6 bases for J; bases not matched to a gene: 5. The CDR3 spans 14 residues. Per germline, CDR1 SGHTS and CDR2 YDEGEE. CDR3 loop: CASTLAGGRNEQFF. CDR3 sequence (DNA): TGTGCCAGCACTCTAGCGGGAGGTCGCAATGAGCAGTTCTTC.

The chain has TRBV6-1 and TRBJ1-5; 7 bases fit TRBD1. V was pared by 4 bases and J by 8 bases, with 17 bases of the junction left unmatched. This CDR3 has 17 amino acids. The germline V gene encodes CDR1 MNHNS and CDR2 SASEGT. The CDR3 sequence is CASSGEHGTALKEPQHF. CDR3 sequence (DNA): TGTGCCAGCAGTGGAGAGCATGGGACAGCGCTCAAAGAGCCCCAGCATTTT.

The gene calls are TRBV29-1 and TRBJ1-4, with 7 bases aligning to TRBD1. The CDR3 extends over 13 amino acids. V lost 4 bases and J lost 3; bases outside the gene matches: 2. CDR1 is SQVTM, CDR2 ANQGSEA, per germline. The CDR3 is CSVATGSNEKLFF. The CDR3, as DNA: TGCAGCGTTGCGACAGGGTCTAATGAAAAACTGTTTTTT.

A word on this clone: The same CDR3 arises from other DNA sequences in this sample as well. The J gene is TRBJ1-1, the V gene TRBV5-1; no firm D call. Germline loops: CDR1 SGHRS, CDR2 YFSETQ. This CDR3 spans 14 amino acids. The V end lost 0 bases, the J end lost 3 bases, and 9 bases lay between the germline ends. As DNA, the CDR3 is TGCGCCAGCAGCTTGGGTGAGCGCTACACTGAAGCTTTCTTT. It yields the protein CASSLGERYTEAFF.

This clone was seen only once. CDR3 coding DNA: TGTGCCAGCTCACTCACGGCAGGGGAGACCCAGTACTTC. Amino acid sequence: CASSLTAGETQYF. The rearrangement joins TRBV18 to TRBJ2-5; TRBD1 is a possible D gene (5 bases). V was cut by 4 bases and J by 5 bases, with 11 bases left in between. Germline CDR1 is KGHSH and CDR2 is LQKENI. This CDR3 spans 13 amino acids.

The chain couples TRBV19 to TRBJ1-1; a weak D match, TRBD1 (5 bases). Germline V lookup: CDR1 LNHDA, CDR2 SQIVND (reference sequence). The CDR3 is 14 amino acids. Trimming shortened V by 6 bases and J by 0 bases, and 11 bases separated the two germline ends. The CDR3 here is CASRSGGLNTEAFF. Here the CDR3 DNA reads TGTGCCAGTAGGTCCGGGGGACTGAACACTGAAGCTTTCTTT.